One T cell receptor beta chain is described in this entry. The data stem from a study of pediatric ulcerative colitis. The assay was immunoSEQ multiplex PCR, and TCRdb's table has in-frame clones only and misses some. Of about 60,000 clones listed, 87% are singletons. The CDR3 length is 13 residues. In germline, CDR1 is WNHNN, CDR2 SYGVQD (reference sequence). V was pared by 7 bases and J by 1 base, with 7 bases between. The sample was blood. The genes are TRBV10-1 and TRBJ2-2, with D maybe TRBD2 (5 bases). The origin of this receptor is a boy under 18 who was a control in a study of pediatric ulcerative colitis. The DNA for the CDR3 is TGCGCCAGCAAAGGAGGGAACACCGGGGAGCTGTTTTTT. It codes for CASKGGNTGELFF.